Below are 29 T cell receptor beta chains sequenced from a single sample in a study of identical twins. TCRdb used MiXCR to reprocess the 5' RACE reads, holding one entry per CDR3 protein. The table includes 640,000 or so distinct CDR3 sequences, 5.5% to 6.5% detected once. The sample taken for sequencing was naive T cells sorted from blood. The source of these receptors is a man aged 18 to 30 in good health.

In its sample, this clonotype was seen many times. Germline is not matched at one junction end, which may reflect a read error. The chain carries TRBV28 and TRBJ2-7; D is ambiguous. This CDR3 contains 10 residues. In germline, CDR1 is MDHEN, CDR2 SYDVKM. CDR3 protein: CASSFGRIHF. The CDR3 region has the DNA TGTGCCAGCAGTTTCGGGCGGATACACTTC.

This clonotype was picked up a small number of times. The chain is built from TRBV18 and TRBJ1-1; D might be TRBD1 (5 bases). V lost 5 bases, J lost 4 bases, and 14 bases lay in between. The CDR3 spans 14 residues. CDR1 is KGHSH and CDR2 is LQKENI in the germline V gene. The CDR3 DNA reads TGTGCCAGCTCAGCAGACAGCGAGCCCACTGAAGCTTTCTTT. Encoded protein: CASSADSEPTEAFF.

This clonotype was counted many times. CDR3 nucleotides: TGCGCCAGCAGCTTGGCTTTTATAGGGGCTCAGGGCACCGGGGAGCTGTTTTTT. It encodes CASSLAFIGAQGTGELFF. The chain recombines TRBV5-1 with TRBJ2-2; tentative D call: TRBD1 (5 bases). The V end was cut by 0 bases, the J end by 4 bases, with 19 bases between. Germline CDR1 SGHRS, CDR2 YFSETQ. The CDR3 consists of 18 residues.

The table lists this clonotype with many counts. V usage is TRBV10-1 and J usage is TRBJ2-1, with D tentatively TRBD1 (6 bases). V was cut by 4 bases and J by 4 bases, with 14 bases left in between. Per germline, CDR1 WNHNN and CDR2 SYGVQD (reference sequence). The CDR3 has 15 amino acids. DNA of the CDR3: TGCGCCAGCAGTGTGTCAGGGGCGGATTACAATGAGCAGTTCTTC. It specifies CASSVSGADYNEQFF.

This clonotype was recorded many times. J is TRBJ1-2 and V is TRBV5-1; 7 nucleotides agree with TRBD1. The germline CDR1 and CDR2 sequences are SGHRS and YFSETQ. V trimming: 3 bases; J trimming: 2 bases; junction bases outside the gene matches: 10. The CDR3 length is 16 residues. CDR3 coding DNA: TGCGCCAGCAGCTCATTACCGGACAGGCCCAACTATGGCTACACCTTC. Its translation is CASSSLPDRPNYGYTF.

This clonotype has at least ten counts. The chain links TRBV29-1 to TRBJ2-2; D gene unclear. The germline V gene encodes CDR1 SQVTM and CDR2 ANQGSEA. This CDR3 is 16 amino acids long. Deletions cut 3 bases from V and 5 bases from J, with 19 bases between. The CDR3 is CSVDGFGPPGTGELFF. In DNA, the CDR3 is TGCAGCGTTGATGGGTTTGGGCCGCCTGGGACCGGGGAGCTGTTTTTT.

CDR3 region: CASSYLLAGLAETQYF. CDR3 nucleotide sequence: TGTGCCAGCAGTTATCTCCTAGCGGGGCTCGCGGAGACCCAGTACTTC. The rearrangement links TRBV6-5 to TRBJ2-5; TRBD2 aligns across 9 bases. This CDR3 has 16 amino acids. The V gene end was trimmed by 3 bases and the J gene end by 5 bases; junction bases not matched to a gene: 10. Germline loops: CDR1 MNHEY, CDR2 SVGAGI.

This chain uses TRBV11-1 with TRBJ2-5; 7 bases agree with TRBD1. CDR3 size: 13 residues. Germline CDR1 reads SGHAT; CDR2 reads FQDESV (reference sequence). V lost 5 bases, J lost 10 bases, and 10 bases stayed unmatched. The CDR3 is CASSGDRRMGQYF. The CDR3, as DNA: TGTGCCAGCAGCGGGGACAGACGAATGGGCCAGTACTTC.

V usage is TRBV6-1 and J usage is TRBJ1-5; perhaps TRBD1 as D (5 bases). V shed 6 bases and J shed 11 bases, with 20 bases lying between them. The CDR3 length is 14 residues. The germline V gene encodes CDR1 MNHNS and CDR2 SASEGT. CDR3: CASSAGGIGGSQHF. For the CDR3, the DNA is TGTGCCAGCAGCGCGGGGGGGATTGGGGGATCCCAGCATTTT.

The chain links TRBV2 to TRBJ2-5, with D tentatively TRBD2 (6 bases). With 9 bases removed from V and 1 base from J, the gap between germline ends came to 15 bases. The CDR3 is made up of 14 amino acids. CDR1 and CDR2 from the germline V gene are SNHLY and FYNNEI. DNA for the CDR3: TGTGCCAGGGGGGACTCCTTGGGCCAAGAGACCCAGTACTTC. It is translated as CARGDSLGQETQYF.

There are a few counts of this clonotype. J is TRBJ2-1 and V is TRBV11-2; 12 nucleotides align to TRBD2. The CDR3 consists of 16 residues. The V gene's germline CDR1 is SGHAT and CDR2 FQNNGV. V was pared by 5 bases and J by 10 bases, with 12 bases of the junction left unmatched. CDR3 DNA: TGTGCCAGCAGCCGTACTAGCGGGAGGAGTCAATGGGAGCAGTTCTTC. Its translation: CASSRTSGRSQWEQFF.

This clonotype was picked up many times. This sequence joins TRBV9 and TRBJ2-2; D unclear. Germline-derived CDR1 and CDR2 are SGDLS and YYNGEE. There are 15 residues in the CDR3. Trimming left V 0 bases short and J 0 bases short, with 6 bases between. CDR3 amino acids: CASSVAVSNTGELFF. CDR3 sequence (DNA): TGTGCCAGCAGCGTAGCGGTCTCGAACACCGGGGAGCTGTTTTTT.

The sample holds many counts of this clonotype. V is TRBV20-1 and J is TRBJ1-6; TRBD1 agrees at 9 bases. Trimming took 2 bases from V and 1 from J; bases not matched to a gene: 18. CDR1 is DFQATT and CDR2 is SNEGSKA in the germline V gene (reference sequence). The CDR3 spans 21 residues. The CDR3 region is CSARTRIKGQGEVSYNSPLHF. Here the CDR3 DNA reads TGCAGTGCTAGAACACGGATAAAGGGACAGGGTGAAGTTTCCTATAATTCACCCCTCCACTTT.

This clonotype was detected ten times or more. V is TRBV3-1 and J is TRBJ2-1, with 12 positions matching TRBD2. Trimming removed 4 bases from V and 3 bases from J; junction bases left unmatched: 13. In germline, CDR1 is LGHDT, CDR2 YNNKEL (reference sequence). The CDR3 has 19 residues. The CDR3 region has the DNA TGTGCCAGCAGCCGAGTGGGACTAGCGGGTGTGGGTTTCTACAATGAGCAGTTCTTC. It is translated as CASSRVGLAGVGFYNEQFF.

This clonotype showed up just a few times. The rearrangement uses TRBV28 and TRBJ2-5; unclear D gene. This CDR3 region has 14 residues. Germline CDR1 reads MDHEN; CDR2 reads SYDVKM. V dropped 3 bases and J dropped 3 bases, with 11 bases sitting between them. The CDR3 DNA is TGTGCCAGCAGTTTCGAGGAGCTTGAAGAGACCCAGTACTTC. This translates into CASSFEELEETQYF.

The chain employs TRBV29-1 and TRBJ1-5; D is possibly TRBD1 (6 bases). The V and J ends lost 4 bases and 5 bases respectively, with 15 bases between them. CDR3 length: 14 amino acids. Germline V gives CDR1 SQVTM, CDR2 ANQGSEA. CDR3: CSVGTGKTDQPQHF. The CDR3 DNA reads as TGCAGCGTTGGTACAGGGAAAACGGATCAGCCCCAGCATTTT.

This clonotype was observed at least ten times. This rearrangement joins TRBV5-1 to TRBJ2-1; 10 bases align to TRBD2. In germline, CDR1 is SGHRS, CDR2 YFSETQ. The CDR3 length is 18 residues. Trimming removed 0 bases from V and 3 bases from J; junction bases left unmatched: 9. The CDR3 region is CASSLAFVASGSYNEQFF. DNA of the CDR3: TGCGCCAGCAGCTTGGCCTTTGTGGCTAGCGGGAGCTACAATGAGCAGTTCTTC.

This clonotype has a handful of counts. This chain uses TRBV4-1 with TRBJ2-1, with 14 bases identical to TRBD2. The V and J ends lost 7 bases and 8 bases, in that order; junction bases with no gene match: 10. The CDR3 consists of 16 residues. Germline V gene lookup returns CDR1 MGHRA and CDR2 YSYEKL. In DNA form, the CDR3 reads TGCGCCAGCAAGGGACTAGCGGGAGTTTCGAGGGATGAGCAGTTCTTC. It yields the protein CASKGLAGVSRDEQFF.

This clonotype showed up many times. The J gene is TRBJ2-1, the V gene TRBV12-3 or TRBV12-4; 7 bases line up with TRBD2. This CDR3 is built from 15 residues. Trimming removed 6 bases from V and 6 bases from J; junction bases left unmatched: 11. The CDR3 protein is CASSPTPAGPNEQFF. The CDR3 DNA sequence: TGTGCCAGCAGCCCCACCCCAGCGGGGCCCAATGAGCAGTTCTTC.

The chain joins TRBV5-1 to TRBJ2-7; the match to TRBD1 covers 8 bases. The CDR3 runs to 16 residues. Per the germline V gene, CDR1 is SGHRS and CDR2 is YFSETQ. The junction had 12 bases not matched to a gene; V was cut back by 1 base and J by 6 bases. The DNA for the CDR3 is TGCGCCAGCAGCTTGAAGCTCCGGGACAGGTCCCGCGAGCAGTACTTC. This gives the protein CASSLKLRDRSREQYF. The full variable domain, rest sourced from reference TRBV5-1 and TRBJ2-7, is KAGVTQTPRYLIKTRGQQVTLSCSPISGHRSVSWYQQTPGQGLQFLFEYFSETQRNKGNFPGRFSGRQFSNSRSEMNVSTLELGDSALYLCASSLKLRDRSREQYFGPGTRLTVT.

The CDR3 here is CASGLAGGRTQYF. CDR3 nucleotides: TGTGCCAGCGGGCTAGCGGGAGGCCGCACGCAGTATTTT. The chain couples TRBV6-1 to TRBJ2-3; 11 bases agree with TRBD2. J lost 9 bases, V lost 8 bases, and 7 bases had no gene match. The V gene's germline CDR1 is MNHNS and CDR2 SASEGT. The CDR3 length is 13 residues.

The chain carries TRBV5-1 and TRBJ2-5, with 7 bases lining up with TRBD2. The CDR3 is made up of 14 amino acids. V was clipped by 3 bases and J by 4 bases; unmatched bases: 6. The germline V gene encodes CDR1 SGHRS and CDR2 YFSETQ. In DNA form, the CDR3 reads TGCGCCAGCAGCTCAGGACTAGAGGGAGAGACCCAGTACTTC. Amino acid sequence: CASSSGLEGETQYF.

This clonotype was counted only a few times. The chain employs TRBV7-9 and TRBJ2-1; 11 positions match TRBD2. Germline assignment: CDR1 SEHNR and CDR2 FQNEAQ (reference sequence). The junction had 10 bases not matched to a gene; V was cut back by 5 bases and J by 10 bases. The CDR3 has 15 residues. CDR3 DNA sequence: TGTGCCAGCAGCGTTAGCGGGAGGGCCAGTGGCGAGCAGTTCTTC. This gives the protein CASSVSGRASGEQFF.

This clonotype occurred many times. The V and J genes are TRBV7-6 and TRBJ2-5, with 8 bases fitting TRBD2. The germline CDR1 and CDR2 sequences are SGHVS and FNYEAQ. The junction had 8 bases not matched to a gene; V was cut back by 4 bases and J by 4 bases. This CDR3 region has 15 residues. Here the CDR3 DNA reads TGTGCCAGCAGCTCGGGACTAGTTGGGGCAGAGACCCAGTACTTC. Protein product: CASSSGLVGAETQYF.

The chain joins TRBV6-1 to TRBJ2-1; D unresolved. The CDR3 consists of 16 residues. Per the germline V gene, CDR1 is MNHNS and CDR2 is SASEGT. The V gene lost 1 base and the J gene lost 4 bases, with 14 bases spanning the gap. The CDR3 sequence is CASSEVGVPAYNEQFF. The DNA of the CDR3 is TGTGCCAGCAGTGAAGTTGGTGTCCCAGCTTACAATGAGCAGTTCTTC.

The gene calls are TRBV7-2 and TRBJ2-5; D might be TRBD2 (6 bases). The V gene's germline CDR1 is SGHTA and CDR2 FQGNSA. V lost 2 bases and J 1 base, leaving 11 bases between the germline ends. CDR3 length equals 15 residues. In nucleotides, the CDR3 is TGTGCCAGCAGCTTATTAGTCGGGAGCCAAGAGACCCAGTACTTC. It yields the protein CASSLLVGSQETQYF.

This clonotype was seen at least ten times. This sequence joins TRBV12-3 or TRBV12-4 and TRBJ2-1, with D possibly being TRBD2 (6 bases). V lost 3 bases, J lost 5 bases, and 11 bases lay in between. The CDR3 covers 14 residues. The CDR3, as DNA: TGTGCCAGCAGTTTGAGCTGGGGGGACAATGAGCAGTTCTTC. This sequence encodes CASSLSWGDNEQFF.

This clonotype was seen at least ten times. V gene TRBV20-1 combines with J gene TRBJ2-7; TRBD2 matches 13 bases. The junction had 13 bases not matched to a gene; V was cut back by 5 bases and J by 3 bases. Germline V CDR1 and CDR2: DFQATT, SNEGSKA (reference sequence). The CDR3 runs to 17 residues. CDR3 residues: CSAPPRLAGGAGYEQYF. The CDR3 nucleotides read TGCAGTGCTCCTCCTAGACTAGCGGGAGGTGCCGGCTACGAGCAGTACTTC.

This clonotype was seen at least ten times. The V and J genes are TRBV7-3 and TRBJ1-1; D unresolved. Per germline, CDR1 SGHTA and CDR2 FQGTGA. The CDR3 extends over 13 amino acids. With 5 bases removed from V and 3 bases from J, the gap between germline ends came to 10 bases. CDR3 sequence reads: CASSPAHDTEAFF. Written as DNA, the CDR3 is TGTGCCAGCAGCCCCGCGCATGACACTGAAGCTTTCTTT.